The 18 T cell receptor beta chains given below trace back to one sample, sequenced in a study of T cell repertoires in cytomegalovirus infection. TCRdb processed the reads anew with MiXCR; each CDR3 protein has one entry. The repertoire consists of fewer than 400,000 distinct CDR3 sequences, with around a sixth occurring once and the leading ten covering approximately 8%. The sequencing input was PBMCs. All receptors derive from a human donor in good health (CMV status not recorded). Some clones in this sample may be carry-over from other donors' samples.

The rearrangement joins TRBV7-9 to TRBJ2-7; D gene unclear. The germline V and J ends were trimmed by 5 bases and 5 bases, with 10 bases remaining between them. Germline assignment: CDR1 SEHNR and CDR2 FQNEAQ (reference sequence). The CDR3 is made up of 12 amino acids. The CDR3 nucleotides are TGTGCCAGCAGCCCAGGCGAGGACGAGCAGTACTTC. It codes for CASSPGEDEQYF.

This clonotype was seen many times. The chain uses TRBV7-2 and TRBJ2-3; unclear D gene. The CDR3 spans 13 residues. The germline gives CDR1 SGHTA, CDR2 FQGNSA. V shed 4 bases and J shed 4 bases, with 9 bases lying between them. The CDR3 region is CASSYRVSDTQYF. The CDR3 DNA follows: TGTGCCAGCAGCTATAGGGTTTCAGATACGCAGTATTTT.

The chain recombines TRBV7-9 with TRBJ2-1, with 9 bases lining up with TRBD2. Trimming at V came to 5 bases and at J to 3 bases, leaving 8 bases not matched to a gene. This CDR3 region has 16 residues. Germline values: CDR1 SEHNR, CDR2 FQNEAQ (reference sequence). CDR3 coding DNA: TGTGCCAGCAGCGCCTCAACTAGCGGGTACTACAATGAGCAGTTCTTC. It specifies CASSASTSGYYNEQFF.

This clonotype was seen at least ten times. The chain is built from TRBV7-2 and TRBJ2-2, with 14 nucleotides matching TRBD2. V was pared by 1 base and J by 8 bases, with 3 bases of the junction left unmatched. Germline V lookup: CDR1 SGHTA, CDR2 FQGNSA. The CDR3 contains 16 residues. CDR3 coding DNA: TGTGCCAGCAGCTTAGGTGGGACTAGCGGGAGTGGGGAGCTGTTTTTT. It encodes CASSLGGTSGSGELFF.

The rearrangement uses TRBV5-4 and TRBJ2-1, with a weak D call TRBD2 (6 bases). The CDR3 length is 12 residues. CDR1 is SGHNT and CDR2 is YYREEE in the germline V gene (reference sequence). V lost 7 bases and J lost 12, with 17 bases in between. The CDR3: CASSTVSGVQFF. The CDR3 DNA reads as TGTGCCAGCTCAACGGTCTCGGGAGTGCAGTTCTTC.

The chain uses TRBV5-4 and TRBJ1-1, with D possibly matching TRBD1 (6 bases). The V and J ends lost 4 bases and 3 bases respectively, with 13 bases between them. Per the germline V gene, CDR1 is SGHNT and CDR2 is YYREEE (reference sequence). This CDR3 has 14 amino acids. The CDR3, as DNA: TGTGCCAGCAGCCCCAAGGACAGCTACACTGAAGCTTTCTTT. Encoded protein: CASSPKDSYTEAFF. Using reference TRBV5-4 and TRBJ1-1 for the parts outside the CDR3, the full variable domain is ETGVTQSPTHLIKTRGQQVTLRCSSQSGHNTVSWYQQALGQGPQFIFQYYREEENGRGNFPPRFSGLQFPNYSSELNVNALELDDSALYLCASSPKDSYTEAFFGQGTRLTVV.

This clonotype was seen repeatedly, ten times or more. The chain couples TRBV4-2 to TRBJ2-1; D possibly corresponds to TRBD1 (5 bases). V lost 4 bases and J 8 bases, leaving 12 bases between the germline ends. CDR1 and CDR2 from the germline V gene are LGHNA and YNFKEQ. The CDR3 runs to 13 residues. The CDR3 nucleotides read TGTGCCAGCAGCCCCAACAGGATAGATGAGCAGTTCTTC. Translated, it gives CASSPNRIDEQFF.

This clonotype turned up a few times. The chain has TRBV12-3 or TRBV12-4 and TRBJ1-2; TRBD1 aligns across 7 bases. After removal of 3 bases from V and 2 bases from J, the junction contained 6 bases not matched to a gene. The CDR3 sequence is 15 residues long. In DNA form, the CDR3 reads TGTGCCAGCAGTTTCCGGGCCAGGGGGAACTATGGCTACACCTTC. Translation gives CASSFRARGNYGYTF.

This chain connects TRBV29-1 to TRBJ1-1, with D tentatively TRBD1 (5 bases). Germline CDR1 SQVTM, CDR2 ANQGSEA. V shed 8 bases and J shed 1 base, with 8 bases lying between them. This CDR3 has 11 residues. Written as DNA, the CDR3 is TGCAGCTACAGGAGGAACACTGAAGCTTTCTTT. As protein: CSYRRNTEAFF.

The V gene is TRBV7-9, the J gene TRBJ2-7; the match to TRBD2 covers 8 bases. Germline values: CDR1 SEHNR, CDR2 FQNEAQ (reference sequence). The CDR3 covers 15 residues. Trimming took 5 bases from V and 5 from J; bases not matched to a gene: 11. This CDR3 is CASSPGGGLADEQYF. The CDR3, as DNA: TGTGCCAGCAGCCCCGGGGGGGGGCTCGCGGACGAGCAGTACTTC. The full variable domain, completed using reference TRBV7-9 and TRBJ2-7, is DTGVSQNPRHKITKRGQNVTFRCDPISEHNRLYWYRQTLGQGPEFLTYFQNEAQLEKSRLLSDRFSAERPKGSFSTLEIQRTEQGDSAMYLCASSPGGGLADEQYFGPGTRLTVT.

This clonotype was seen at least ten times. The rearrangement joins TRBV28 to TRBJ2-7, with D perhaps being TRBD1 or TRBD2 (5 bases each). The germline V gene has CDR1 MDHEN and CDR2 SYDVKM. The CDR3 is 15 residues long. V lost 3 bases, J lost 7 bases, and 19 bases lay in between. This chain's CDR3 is CASSLPEALGVEQYF. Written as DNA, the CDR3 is TGTGCCAGCAGTTTGCCCGAGGCCCTGGGGGTGGAGCAGTACTTC.

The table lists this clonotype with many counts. In nucleotides, the CDR3 is TGTGCCTGCCTCCCTGGGTATAGCAATCAGCCCCAGCATTTT. Protein sequence: CACLPGYSNQPQHF. The chain couples TRBV28 to TRBJ1-5, with D unresolved. Germline CDR1 MDHEN, CDR2 SYDVKM. CDR3 size: 14 residues. V was cut by 11 bases and J by 0 bases, with 14 bases left in between.

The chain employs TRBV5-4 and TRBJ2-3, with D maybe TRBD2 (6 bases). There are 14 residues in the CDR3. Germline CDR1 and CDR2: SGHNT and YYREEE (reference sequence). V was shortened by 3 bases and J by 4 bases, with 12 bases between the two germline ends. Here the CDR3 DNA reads TGTGCCAGCAGCTGGGACTCACTAGCAGATACGCAGTATTTT. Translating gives CASSWDSLADTQYF. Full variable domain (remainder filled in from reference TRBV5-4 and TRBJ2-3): ETGVTQSPTHLIKTRGQQVTLRCSSQSGHNTVSWYQQALGQGPQFIFQYYREEENGRGNFPPRFSGLQFPNYSSELNVNALELDDSALYLCASSWDSLADTQYFGPGTRLTVL.

CDR3 region: CASGLNTAFF. CDR3 coding DNA: TGTGCCAGTGGCCTGAACACAGCTTTCTTT. The chain combines TRBV19 with TRBJ1-1; D is undetermined. The CDR3 consists of 10 residues. Germline V gives CDR1 LNHDA, CDR2 SQIVND (reference sequence). The V and J ends lost 8 bases and 10 bases respectively, with 11 bases between them.

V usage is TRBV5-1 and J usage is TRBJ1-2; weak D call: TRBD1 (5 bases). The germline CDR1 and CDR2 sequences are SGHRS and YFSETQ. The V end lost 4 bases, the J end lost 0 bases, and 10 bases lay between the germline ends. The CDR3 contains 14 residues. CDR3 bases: TGCGCCAGCAGCACGGGGGAACCTAACTATGGCTACACCTTC. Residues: CASSTGEPNYGYTF.

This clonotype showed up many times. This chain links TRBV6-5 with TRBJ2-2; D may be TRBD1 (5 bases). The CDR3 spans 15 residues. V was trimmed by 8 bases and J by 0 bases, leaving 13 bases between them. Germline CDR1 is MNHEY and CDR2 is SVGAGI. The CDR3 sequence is CASVRTGANTGELFF. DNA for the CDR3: TGTGCCAGCGTTAGAACAGGAGCGAACACCGGGGAGCTGTTTTTT.

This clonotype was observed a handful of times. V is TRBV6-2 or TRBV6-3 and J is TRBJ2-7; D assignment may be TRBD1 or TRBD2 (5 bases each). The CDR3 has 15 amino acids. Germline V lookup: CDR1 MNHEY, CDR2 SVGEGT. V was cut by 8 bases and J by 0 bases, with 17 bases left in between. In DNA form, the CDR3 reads TGTGCCAGCCACTCTGCTGGGGGTAGCTCCTACGAGCAGTACTTC. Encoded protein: CASHSAGGSSYEQYF.

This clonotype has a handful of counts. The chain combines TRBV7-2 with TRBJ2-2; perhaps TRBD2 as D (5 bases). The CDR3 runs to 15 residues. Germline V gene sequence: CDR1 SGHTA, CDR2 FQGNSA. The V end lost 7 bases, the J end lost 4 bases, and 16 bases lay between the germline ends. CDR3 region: CASIPLVRATGELFF. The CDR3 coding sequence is TGTGCCAGCATCCCCTTGGTGAGGGCCACCGGGGAGCTGTTTTTT. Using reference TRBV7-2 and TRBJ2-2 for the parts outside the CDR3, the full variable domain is GAGVSQSPSNKVTEKGKDVELRCDPISGHTALYWYRQSLGQGLEFLIYFQGNSAPDKSGLPSDRFSAERTGGSVSTLTIQRTQQEDSAVYLCASIPLVRATGELFFGEGSRLTVL.